This entry is about one TCR beta chain. This specimen comes from a study of control samples from healthy donors and cancer patients. V dropped 10 bases and J dropped 0 bases, with 13 bases sitting between them. Germline lookup yields CDR1 LNHDA and CDR2 SQIVND (reference sequence). There are 14 residues in the CDR3. Repertoires were generated with immunoSEQ multiplex PCR, while TCRdb's copy carries only in-frame clones and drops some. The data show approximately 100,000 clones, approximately 86% seen once. This TCR derives from a man aged 30-40 years in good health. The J gene is TRBJ1-3, the V gene TRBV19; D is possibly TRBD1 (5 bases). Specimen: blood. As DNA, the CDR3 is TGTGCCATTGCTGACAGTCCCTCTGGAAACACCATATATTTT. Translated: CAIADSPSGNTIYF.